Following are 30 T cell receptor beta chains from one sample sequenced in a study of breast tumors, draining lymph nodes, adjacent tissues. TCRdb recomputed calls from the multiplex PCR reads with MiXCR, one row per CDR3 protein. The table lists about 140,000 distinct CDR3 sequences, around a third of them singletons. The lymph nodes were axillary draining lymph nodes from breast cancer patients. Input material: axillary lymph node tissue. The receptors come from a female donor with breast cancer. Some clones in this sample may be carry-over from other donors' samples.

A few counts support this clonotype. Since a much larger clone is just one base distant, this may be a read error. The chain is built from TRBV6-5 and TRBJ2-1, with a weak D call TRBD1 (5 bases). Germline lookup yields CDR1 MNHEY and CDR2 SVGAGI. This CDR3 region has 14 residues. For the CDR3, the DNA is TGTGCCAGCAGTCACTCACACAGGTACAATGAGCAGTTCTTC. It translates to CASSHSHRYNEQFF.

This clonotype was detected many times. V and J are TRBV19 and TRBJ2-7; D call uncertain. The V gene lost 3 bases and the J gene lost 2 bases, with 8 bases spanning the gap. This CDR3 has 13 residues. CDR1 and CDR2 (germline): LNHDA, SQIVND (reference sequence). The chain's CDR3 is CASSILGTYEQYF. The CDR3 nucleotides read TGTGCCAGTAGTATCCTAGGCACCTACGAGCAGTACTTC.

This clonotype showed up many times. The gene calls are TRBV3-1 and TRBJ2-5; 7 nucleotides align to TRBD2. The CDR3 has 17 amino acids. Looked up from germline, CDR1 is LGHDT and CDR2 is YNNKEL (reference sequence). The junction had 9 bases not matched to a gene; V was cut back by 1 base and J by 1 base. The DNA of the CDR3 is TGTGCCAGCAGCCAAGTAGGGGACTATCAGGCCCAAGAGACCCAGTACTTC. Its protein product is CASSQVGDYQAQETQYF.

The chain combines TRBV5-4 with TRBJ1-1, with 9 bases that match TRBD1. The CDR3 loop spans 14 amino acids. The germline CDR1 and CDR2 sequences are SGHNT and YYREEE (reference sequence). V dropped 3 bases and J dropped 1; count of bases not matched to a gene: 1. This chain's CDR3 is CASSWTGENTEAFF. CDR3 in DNA: TGTGCCAGCAGCTGGACAGGGGAGAACACTGAAGCTTTCTTT.

This clonotype has a count of ten or more. The J gene is TRBJ2-3, the V gene TRBV7-6; D call uncertain. V lost 2 bases and J lost 3, with 6 bases in between. The CDR3 runs to 13 residues. CDR1 is SGHVS, CDR2 FNYEAQ, per germline. CDR3 region: CASSLLSTDTQYF. The CDR3 coding sequence is TGTGCCAGCAGCTTACTCAGTACAGATACGCAGTATTTT.

This clonotype was counted many times. The chain employs TRBV30 and TRBJ2-6; D gene unclear. The length of the CDR3 is 13 residues. The germline V gene has CDR1 GTSNPN and CDR2 SVGIG (reference sequence). V was cut by 3 bases and J by 0 bases, with 3 bases left in between. The CDR3 spells CAWSPSGANVLTF. The CDR3 DNA reads TGTGCCTGGAGCCCCTCTGGGGCCAACGTCCTGACTTTC.

This clonotype was counted at least ten times. The CDR3 loop reads CASSFSEKLFF. Written as DNA, the CDR3 is TGTGCCAGCAGTTTTTCGGAAAAACTGTTTTTT. This chain connects TRBV12-3 or TRBV12-4 to TRBJ1-4, with D uncertain. Trimming took 3 bases from V and 8 from J, leaving 4 bases between them. The CDR3 length is 11 residues.

This clonotype was observed many times. The V gene is TRBV6-1, the J gene TRBJ2-5; D unresolved. Germline loops: CDR1 MNHNS, CDR2 SASEGT. There are 14 residues in the CDR3. V gave up 3 bases and J gave up 0 bases, with 8 bases separating them. The CDR3 region is CASSDSGYQETQYF. The CDR3 region has the DNA TGTGCCAGCAGTGACTCTGGGTACCAAGAGACCCAGTACTTC.

J is TRBJ1-2 and V is TRBV7-2; TRBD1 aligns across 9 bases. CDR3 length: 17 residues. Trimming removed 1 base from V and 11 bases from J; junction bases left unmatched: 17. The germline CDR1 and CDR2 sequences are SGHTA and FQGNSA. The CDR3 is CASSLVSGQGTKDGYTF. CDR3 nucleotides: TGTGCCAGCAGCTTAGTCAGCGGACAGGGGACAAAAGACGGTTACACCTTC.

This chain joins TRBV14 and TRBJ2-7, with D perhaps matching TRBD2 (6 bases). In germline, CDR1 is SGHDN, CDR2 FVKESK. This CDR3 contains 14 residues. CDR3 sequence (DNA): TGTGCCAGCAGCCAAGTCGGGGGTGCAGATACGCAGTCCGTC. Translated: CASSQVGGADTQSV.

V is TRBV5-1 and J is TRBJ2-7, with 8 bases fitting TRBD1. The junction had 12 bases not matched to a gene; V was cut back by 7 bases and J by 12 bases. The CDR3 is 12 amino acids. Looked up from germline, CDR1 is SGHRS and CDR2 is YFSETQ. The CDR3 here is CASLDREFSPYF. Here the CDR3 DNA reads TGCGCCAGCCTGGACAGGGAATTTTCTCCGTACTTC.

This clonotype was seen many times. The chain has TRBV6-5 and TRBJ2-3, with 10 bases matching TRBD2. Germline V gives CDR1 MNHEY, CDR2 SVGAGI. The CDR3 runs 17 residues. The V and J ends lost 4 bases and 0 bases, in that order; junction bases with no gene match: 7. CDR3 amino acids: CASSSRTSGGSTDTQYF. As DNA, the CDR3 is TGTGCCAGCAGTTCGAGGACTAGCGGAGGTAGCACAGATACGCAGTATTTT.

This clonotype has a handful of counts. The V gene is TRBV6-5, the J gene TRBJ2-2; 9 nucleotides align to TRBD1. V shed 5 bases and J 4 bases; nucleotides not matched to a gene: 14. Germline V gives CDR1 MNHEY, CDR2 SVGAGI. This CDR3 region has 18 residues. The CDR3 loop is CASSPLGQGKGITGELFF. The CDR3, as DNA: TGTGCCAGCAGTCCCCTAGGACAGGGGAAGGGTATCACCGGGGAGCTGTTTTTT.

The rearrangement joins TRBV4-3 to TRBJ1-2; 10 nucleotides agree with TRBD1. CDR3 length equals 15 residues. Germline CDR1 is LGHNA and CDR2 is YSLEER. Trimming took 1 base from V and 4 from J; bases not matched to a gene: 3. DNA for the CDR3: TGCGCCAGCAGCCAAGGACAGGGGGCTGGCTATGGCTACACCTTC. Its protein product is CASSQGQGAGYGYTF.

This clonotype has ten or more counts. The chain is built from TRBV15 and TRBJ2-1; the match to TRBD2 covers 12 bases. The V segment lost 5 bases and the J segment 7 bases; nucleotides outside the gene matches: 9. CDR3 length: 16 amino acids. Germline V gene data show CDR1 as LNHNV and CDR2 as YYDKDF (reference sequence). The CDR3 protein is CATSYLAGGLGNEQFF. The CDR3 nucleotides are TGTGCCACCAGCTATCTAGCGGGGGGGCTAGGGAATGAGCAGTTCTTC.

Comments on this clonotype: The junction shows a germline mismatch at one end, possibly a read error. The rearrangement joins TRBV7-2 to TRBJ1-6, with D possibly matching TRBD1 (5 bases). Germline-derived CDR1 and CDR2 are SGHTA and FQGNSA. The CDR3 extends over 15 amino acids. CDR3 protein: CASSLAGTIDSPLPF. CDR3 sequence (DNA): TGTGCCAGCAGCTTAGCGGGGACGATCGATTCACCCCTCCCCTTT. Full variable domain (remainder filled in from reference TRBV7-2 and TRBJ1-6): GAGVSQSPSNKVTEKGKDVELRCDPISGHTALYWYRQSLGQGLEFLIYFQGNSAPDKSGLPSDRFSAERTGGSVSTLTIQRTQQEDSAVYLCASSLAGTIDSPLPFGNGTRLTVT.

This clonotype was observed at least ten times. Here the CDR3 reads CASSQTGEDGYTF. CDR3 sequence (DNA): TGTGCCAGCAGTCAGACAGGGGAGGATGGCTACACCTTC. The chain recombines TRBV6-6 with TRBJ1-2; 8 bases are shared with TRBD1. The J segment lost 6 bases and the V segment lost 5 bases, leaving 5 bases of the junction unmatched. Germline V gene lookup returns CDR1 MNHNY and CDR2 SVGAGI (reference sequence). This CDR3 comprises 13 residues.

This clonotype came up a few times. With a much larger clone just one base away, this may be a read error. This chain joins TRBV6-6 and TRBJ2-7, with D tentatively TRBD1 or TRBD2 (6 bases each). The V and J ends lost 6 bases and 2 bases respectively, with 14 bases between them. The CDR3 runs 14 residues. The germline gives CDR1 MNHNY, CDR2 SVGAGI (reference sequence). The CDR3 nucleotides read TGTGCCAGCAGGCAAACAGGGAGGCCCTACGAGCAGTACTTC. Translating gives CASRQTGRPYEQYF.

This clonotype has a handful of counts. It may be a read error: a sequence one base away is much more abundant. The rearrangement links TRBV12-3 or TRBV12-4 to TRBJ1-2; 9 nucleotides match TRBD1. V lost 8 bases to trimming and J lost 5 bases; unmatched junction nucleotides: 6. CDR3 length: 13 residues. CDR3 sequence reads: CASGTGTGYGYTF. In DNA form, the CDR3 reads TGTGCCAGCGGAACCGGGACAGGGTATGGCTACACCTTC.

Comment on this clonotype: Mismatch with germline at one junction end may stem from a read error. The chain couples TRBV7-9 to TRBJ2-3; maybe TRBD2 (6 bases). The CDR3 covers 15 residues. Looked up from germline, CDR1 is SEHNR and CDR2 is FQNEAQ (reference sequence). Here the CDR3 reads CASSLVGTSTDTQYF. As DNA, the CDR3 is TGTGCTAGCAGCTTAGTTGGGACTAGCACAGATACGCAGTATTTT. The full variable domain, in which reference TRBV7-9 and TRBJ2-3 provide the parts outside the CDR3, is DTGVSQNPRHKITKRGQNVTFRCDPISEHNRLYWYRQTLGQGPEFLTYFQNEAQLEKSRLLSDRFSAERPKGSFSTLEIQRTEQGDSAMYLCASSLVGTSTDTQYFGPGTRLTVL.

This clonotype was picked up many times. The chain uses TRBV4-1 and TRBJ2-3; the D gene is possibly TRBD2 (6 bases). The CDR3 contains 16 residues. Germline V gene data show CDR1 as MGHRA and CDR2 as YSYEKL. Trimming stripped 4 bases from V and 1 base from J, with 15 bases between. The CDR3 spells CASSLERWGGTDTQYF. CDR3 in DNA: TGCGCCAGCAGCCTTGAACGCTGGGGGGGCACAGATACGCAGTATTTT.

This clonotype was observed at least ten times. The chain uses TRBV7-9 and TRBJ1-2; no clear D gene. Germline V gene sequence: CDR1 SEHNR, CDR2 FQNEAQ (reference sequence). Trimming removed 3 bases from V and 2 bases from J, with 7 bases in between. The CDR3 is 13 amino acids. CDR3 DNA: TGTGCCAGCAGCTTTGAGAAAAACTATGGCTACACCTTC. Protein product: CASSFEKNYGYTF.

This clonotype came up many times. A much bigger clone sits one base away, suggesting this may be a read error. This chain connects TRBV20-1 to TRBJ2-7; D possibly matches TRBD1 or TRBD2 (5 bases each). V was clipped by 8 bases and J by 6 bases, with 23 bases between them. This CDR3 has 14 residues. Per germline, CDR1 DFQATT and CDR2 SNEGSKA (reference sequence). The CDR3 DNA reads as TGCAGTACCCCCGGGACGCAGGCGCCCTCCGAGCAGTACGTC. Its protein product is CSTPGTQAPSEQYV.

This clonotype was detected ten times or more. The chain is built from TRBV6-5 and TRBJ1-2; 8 bases are shared with TRBD1. The CDR3 has 13 amino acids. Germline assignment: CDR1 MNHEY and CDR2 SVGAGI. The V gene end was trimmed by 6 bases and the J gene end by 5 bases; junction bases not matched to a gene: 5. CDR3 in amino acids: CASSRTGIYGYTF. The CDR3 DNA is TGTGCCAGCAGCAGGACAGGGATATATGGCTACACCTTC.

The genes are TRBV25-1 and TRBJ2-7; TRBD1 matches 9 bases. Trimming cost V 6 bases and J 5 bases; bases outside gene matches: 20. In germline, CDR1 is MGHDK, CDR2 SYGVNS. The CDR3 spans 18 residues. The CDR3 spells CASSLTGVGTGKYNEQYV. The CDR3 coding sequence is TGTGCCAGCAGCCTAACCGGGGTAGGGACAGGGAAGTATAACGAGCAGTACGTC.

The DNA of the CDR3 is TGCAGCGCCCTACCTTATTTACTAGCGGGGGGTAGTAATGAGCAGTTCTTC. It encodes CSALPYLLAGGSNEQFF. This chain joins TRBV29-1 and TRBJ2-1; 12 bases align to TRBD2. J lost 7 bases, V lost 7 bases, and 17 bases had no gene match. Germline CDR1 is SQVTM and CDR2 is ANQGSEA. The CDR3 is 17 amino acids.

J is TRBJ1-4 and V is TRBV11-2; the D is unclear. The germline V and J ends were trimmed by 5 bases and 12 bases, with 10 bases remaining between them. CDR1 is SGHAT, CDR2 FQNNGV, per germline. CDR3 size: 11 residues. In DNA, the CDR3 is TGTGCCAGCAGCGCGGCAGCGGAACTGTTTTTT. As protein: CASSAAAELFF.

This clonotype was recorded many times. The chain recombines TRBV5-8 with TRBJ1-4; D remains ambiguous. Germline V gene sequence: CDR1 SGHTS, CDR2 YDEGEE. The length of the CDR3 is 17 residues. The V and J ends lost 4 bases and 3 bases respectively, with 19 bases between them. The CDR3 nucleotides are TGTGCCAGCAGCCCCCTGTGGGCGGGCAACGCTAATGAAAAACTGTTTTTT. Its protein product is CASSPLWAGNANEKLFF. Drawing the rest from reference TRBV5-8 and TRBJ1-4, the complete variable domain is EAGVTQSPTHLIKTRGQQATLRCSPISGHTSVYWYQQALGLGLQFLLWYDEGEERNRGNFPPRFSGRQFPNYSSELNVNALELEDSALYLCASSPLWAGNANEKLFFGSGTQLSVL.

This clonotype was recorded at least ten times. V usage is TRBV19 and J usage is TRBJ1-2; a possible D gene is TRBD1 (5 bases). Trimming removed 2 bases from V and 8 bases from J, with 15 bases in between. CDR1 is LNHDA and CDR2 is SQIVND in the germline V gene (reference sequence). The CDR3 length is 14 residues. The CDR3 DNA follows: TGTGCCAGTAGTATAATGCAGGGTGGTATCGGCTACACCTTC. Its protein is CASSIMQGGIGYTF. Using reference TRBV19 and TRBJ1-2 for the parts outside the CDR3, the full variable domain is DGGITQSPKYLFRKEGQNVTLSCEQNLNHDAMYWYRQDPGQGLRLIYYSQIVNDFQKGDIAEGYSVSREKKESFPLTVTSAQKNPTAFYLCASSIMQGGIGYTFGSGTRLTVV.

A single count supports this clonotype. A much larger clone is a single base away; this may be a read error. The CDR3 DNA reads as TGTGCCAGCAGTCCACGACAGGGTGATGAGCAGTTCTTC. Protein sequence: CASSPRQGDEQFF. The chain uses TRBV6-2 or TRBV6-3 and TRBJ2-1; 7 bases are shared with TRBD1. With V trimmed by 5 bases and J by 8 bases, 6 bases remained unmatched. This CDR3 is built from 13 residues. Germline V gives CDR1 MNHEY, CDR2 SVGEGT.